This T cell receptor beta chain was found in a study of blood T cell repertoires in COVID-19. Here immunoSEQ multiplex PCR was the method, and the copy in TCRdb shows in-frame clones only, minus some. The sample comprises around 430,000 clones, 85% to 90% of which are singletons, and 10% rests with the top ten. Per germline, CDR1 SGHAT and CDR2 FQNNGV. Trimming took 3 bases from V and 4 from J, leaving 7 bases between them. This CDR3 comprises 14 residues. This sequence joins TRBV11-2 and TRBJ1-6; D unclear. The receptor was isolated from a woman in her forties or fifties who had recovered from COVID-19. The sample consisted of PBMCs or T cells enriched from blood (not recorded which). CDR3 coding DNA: TGTGCCAGCAGCTTGCAGAATTATAATTCACCCCTCCACTTT. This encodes CASSLQNYNSPLHF.